This T cell receptor beta chain derives from a study of PD-L1 blockade in urothelial cancer. Assay: immunoSEQ multiplex PCR; the TCRdb copy retains only in-frame clones and omits some. Of over 45,000 clones in the sample, approximately 90% are singletons; the top ten hold 6.5% to 8%. The V gene's germline CDR1 is MNHNY and CDR2 SVGAGI (reference sequence). The CDR3 is 16 residues long. The ends were cut back, 0 bases at V and 4 bases at J, with 12 bases in the middle. A note on this clone: Its antigen is undetermined.

General study findings and limits: Larger 3-week expansion of tumor-associated blood clones was seen in durable-benefit patients.

The sequence derives from a man aged 60 to 69 with urothelial cancer. Sample: PBMCs, taken around atezolizumab (anti-PD-L1) treatment. This sequence joins TRBV6-6 and TRBJ1-4; maybe TRBD1 (5 bases). Written as DNA, the CDR3 is TGTGCCAGCAGTTACTCGAGAGTTCAGGGTAATGAAAAACTGTTTTTT. This gives the protein CASSYSRVQGNEKLFF.